These 16 T cell receptor beta chains originate from one sample sequenced in a study of blood T cell repertoires in COVID-19. Profiled with immunoSEQ multiplex PCR; TCRdb holds only in-frame clones, not every one. The data contain under 400,000 clones, nearly 90% of them singletons. The sample taken for sequencing was peripheral blood. These receptors were obtained from a man younger than 30 with active or convalescent COVID-19.

The DNA of the CDR3 is TGTGCCAGCAGTGAAGGACAGGGTCTCACTGAAGCTTTCTTT. Its translation: CASSEGQGLTEAFF. The chain links TRBV6-1 to TRBJ1-1, with 7 bases aligning to TRBD1. The V segment lost 1 base and the J segment 4 bases; nucleotides outside the gene matches: 3. CDR1 and CDR2 (germline): MNHNS, SASEGT. There are 14 residues in the CDR3.

The rearrangement links TRBV3-1 (or the pseudogene TRBV3-2) to TRBJ2-2; D unresolved. Looked up from germline, CDR1 is LGHDT and CDR2 is YNNKEL (reference sequence). This CDR3 comprises 11 residues. This CDR3 reads CAQRGTGELFF. The CDR3 DNA reads as TGTGCTCAGCGCGGCACCGGGGAGCTGTTTTTT.

V usage is TRBV28 and J usage is TRBJ2-2, with a possible D match to TRBD2 (6 bases). The CDR3 consists of 14 residues. The V and J ends lost 7 bases and 5 bases respectively, with 14 bases between them. Germline V lookup: CDR1 MDHEN, CDR2 SYDVKM. The CDR3 nucleotides read TGTGCCAGCACAAGTCGGAGGGAAACCGGGGAGCTGTTTTTT. Translated: CASTSRRETGELFF.

This chain connects TRBV4-3 to TRBJ2-5; 8 nucleotides match TRBD2. The CDR3 covers 15 residues. Unmatched junction bases numbered 5, after V lost 3 bases and J lost 2 bases. Germline V gene data show CDR1 as LGHNA and CDR2 as YSLEER. CDR3 in amino acids: CASSHRVAGQETQYF. The CDR3 coding sequence is TGCGCCAGCAGCCACCGAGTAGCGGGACAAGAGACCCAGTACTTC.

The V call is TRBV29-1, the J call TRBJ2-7, with D maybe TRBD1 (5 bases). Germline V gives CDR1 SQVTM, CDR2 ANQGSEA. The V end was cut by 5 bases, the J end by 3 bases, with 8 bases between. CDR3 length equals 11 residues. Here the CDR3 reads CSVQGSYEQYF. CDR3 nucleotide sequence: TGCAGCGTTCAGGGTAGCTACGAGCAGTACTTC.

This clone is a singleton in its sample. This chain links TRBV18 with TRBJ2-7, with 7 positions matching TRBD2. The CDR3 is 13 amino acids. Germline loops: CDR1 KGHSH, CDR2 LQKENI. Trimming took 4 bases from V and 2 from J; bases not matched to a gene: 2. The CDR3 protein is CASSQTSPYEQYF. CDR3 sequence (DNA): TGTGCCAGCTCACAGACTAGCCCCTACGAGCAGTACTTC.

The chain links TRBV19 to TRBJ2-5; possible D gene TRBD2, 6 bases. V was cut by 5 bases and J by 9 bases, with 16 bases left in between. CDR3 length equals 13 residues. The germline gives CDR1 LNHDA, CDR2 SQIVND (reference sequence). This CDR3 is CASSVGRRGSQYF. CDR3 sequence (DNA): TGTGCCAGTAGTGTGGGTAGGAGGGGATCCCAGTACTTC.

In nucleotides, the CDR3 is TGTGCCACCAGCAGAGCCGGGAGAGACACTGAAGCTTTCTTT. Translating it yields CATSRAGRDTEAFF. V and J are TRBV15 and TRBJ1-1, with no clear D. Trimming shortened V by 1 base and J by 3 bases, and 9 bases separated the two germline ends. The CDR3 covers 14 residues. The germline V gene encodes CDR1 LNHNV and CDR2 YYDKDF (reference sequence).

The count of this clone is one. V gene TRBV11-3 combines with J gene TRBJ2-1; 8 bases match TRBD1. The CDR3 contains 16 residues. V was clipped by 5 bases and J by 5 bases; unmatched bases: 11. Per germline, CDR1 SGHNT and CDR2 YENEEA. The CDR3 DNA reads as TGTGCCAGCAGCCAAAGATCAGGACAGGGACACAATGAGCAGTTCTTC. Translation gives CASSQRSGQGHNEQFF.

The CDR3 loop is CASSPPGTVNTEAFF. DNA for the CDR3: TGTGCCAGCAGCCCACCGGGGACAGTGAACACTGAAGCTTTCTTT. The chain has TRBV14 and TRBJ1-1; TRBD1 aligns across 7 bases. V was pared by 4 bases and J by 0 bases, with 5 bases of the junction left unmatched. Germline loops: CDR1 SGHDN, CDR2 FVKESK. The CDR3 runs to 15 residues.

The J gene is TRBJ1-2, the V gene TRBV7-3; D is uncertain. V was cut by 5 bases and J by 0 bases, with 16 bases left in between. This CDR3 spans 16 amino acids. Germline V lookup: CDR1 SGHTA, CDR2 FQGTGA. The chain's CDR3 is CASSPAGGPANYGYTF. The CDR3 region has the DNA TGTGCCAGCAGCCCAGCGGGAGGGCCAGCTAACTATGGCTACACCTTC. The whole variable domain, filled in from reference TRBV7-3 and TRBJ1-2, reads GAGVSQTPSNKVTEKGKYVELRCDPISGHTALYWYRQSLGQGPEFLIYFQGTGAADDSGLPNDRFFAVRPEGSVSTLKIQRTERGDSAVYLCASSPAGGPANYGYTFGSGTRLTVV.

This chain uses TRBV29-1 with TRBJ2-5, with 9 bases aligning to TRBD2. The CDR3 is 12 amino acids. V was clipped by 7 bases and J by 6 bases; unmatched bases: 6. Germline lookup yields CDR1 SQVTM and CDR2 ANQGSEA. CDR3 in DNA: TGCAGCGCCCGGCGGGGGGGGCAGACCCAGTACTTC. Its translation is CSARRGGQTQYF.

The genes are TRBV6-5 and TRBJ1-6; TRBD1 might be the D (5 bases). Trimming left V 7 bases short and J 7 bases short, with 14 bases between. This CDR3 contains 14 residues. Germline CDR1 MNHEY, CDR2 SVGAGI. As DNA, the CDR3 is TGTGCCAGCATGAGGGGACTTGAAAATTCACCCCTCCACTTT. Residues: CASMRGLENSPLHF.

This chain connects TRBV27 to TRBJ2-7, with 8 positions matching TRBD2. Losses at the gene ends were 0 bases for V and 0 bases for J; bases not matched to a gene: 10. Germline CDR1 MNHEY, CDR2 SMNVEV (reference sequence). The CDR3 has 18 amino acids. The CDR3 DNA sequence: TGTGCCAGCAGTTTATCGCGGGTGGGGCGGGAGGACTCCTACGAGCAGTACTTC. Translation gives CASSLSRVGREDSYEQYF.

The genes are TRBV5-4 and TRBJ2-7; TRBD1 aligns across 9 bases. CDR1 is SGHNT and CDR2 is YYREEE in the germline V gene (reference sequence). The CDR3 contains 14 residues. V gave up 3 bases and J gave up 6 bases; unmatched junction bases: 7. This CDR3 reads CASSSGQGSSEQYF. The CDR3 DNA reads TGTGCCAGCAGCTCGGGACAGGGATCGTCCGAGCAGTACTTC.

The chain recombines TRBV7-2 with TRBJ2-1; D gene unclear. Deletions cut 2 bases from V and 0 bases from J, with 11 bases between. The CDR3 has 16 residues. Per the germline V gene, CDR1 is SGHTA and CDR2 is FQGNSA. This CDR3 is CASSLLATHSYNEQFF. In DNA, the CDR3 is TGTGCCAGCAGCTTATTAGCCACACACTCCTACAATGAGCAGTTCTTC.